The entry that follows covers one T cell receptor (beta chain) sequence. Germline CDR1 is MNHNY and CDR2 is SVGAGI (reference sequence). The CDR3 is 15 amino acids. V was cut by 5 bases and J by 0 bases, with 13 bases left in between. In the original processing: Reference gene primer amplification gave estimated nucleated cell counts. The method was immunoSEQ multiplex PCR; TCRdb's version includes in-frame clones alone and lacks a portion of them. V and J calls and clone size are copied from that table; D and trimming were computed from the DNA. The table shows 140,000 to 150,000 clones, with about 87% occurring only once. This specimen comes from a study of blood T cell repertoires in COVID-19.

This rearrangement joins TRBV6-6 to TRBJ1-1, with a possible D match to TRBD1 (6 bases). The sequence was collected from a human donor in a cohort sampled during active COVID-19. Sequenced input: peripheral blood. CDR3: CASSPPRTVNTEAFF. CDR3 nucleotide sequence: TGTGCCAGCAGTCCTCCCCGGACAGTGAACACTGAAGCTTTCTTT.